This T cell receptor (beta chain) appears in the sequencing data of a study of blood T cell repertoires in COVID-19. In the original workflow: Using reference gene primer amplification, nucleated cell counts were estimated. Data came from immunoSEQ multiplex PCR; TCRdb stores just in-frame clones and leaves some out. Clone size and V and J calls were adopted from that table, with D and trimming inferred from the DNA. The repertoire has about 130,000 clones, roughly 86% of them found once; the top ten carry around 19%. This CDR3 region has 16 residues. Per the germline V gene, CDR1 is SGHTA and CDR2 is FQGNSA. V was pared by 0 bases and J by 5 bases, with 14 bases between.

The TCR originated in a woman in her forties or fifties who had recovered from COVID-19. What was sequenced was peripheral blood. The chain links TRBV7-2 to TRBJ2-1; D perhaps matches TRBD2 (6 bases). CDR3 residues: CASSLAISGPNNEQFF. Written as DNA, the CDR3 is TGTGCCAGCAGCTTAGCGATAAGCGGGCCTAACAATGAGCAGTTCTTC.